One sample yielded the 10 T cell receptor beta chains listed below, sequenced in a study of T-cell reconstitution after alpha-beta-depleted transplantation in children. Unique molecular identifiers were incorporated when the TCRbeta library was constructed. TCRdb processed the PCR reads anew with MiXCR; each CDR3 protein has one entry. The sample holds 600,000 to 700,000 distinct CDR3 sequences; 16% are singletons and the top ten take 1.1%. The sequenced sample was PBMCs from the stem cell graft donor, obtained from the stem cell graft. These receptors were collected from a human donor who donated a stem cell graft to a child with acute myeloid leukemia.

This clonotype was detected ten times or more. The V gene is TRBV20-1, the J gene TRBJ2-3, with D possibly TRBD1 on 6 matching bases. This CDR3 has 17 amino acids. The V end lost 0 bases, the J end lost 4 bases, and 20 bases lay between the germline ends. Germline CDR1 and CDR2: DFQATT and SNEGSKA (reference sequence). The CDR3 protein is CSARDAHRPGAPDTQYF. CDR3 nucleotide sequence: TGCAGTGCTAGAGATGCCCACCGGCCAGGGGCGCCAGATACGCAGTATTTT.

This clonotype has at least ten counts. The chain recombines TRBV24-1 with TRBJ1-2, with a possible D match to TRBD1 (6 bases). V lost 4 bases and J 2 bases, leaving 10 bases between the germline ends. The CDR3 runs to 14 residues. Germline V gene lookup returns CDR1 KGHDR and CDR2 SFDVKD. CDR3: CATSDRRGNYGYTF. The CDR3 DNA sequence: TGTGCCACCAGTGACCGCAGGGGCAACTATGGCTACACCTTC.

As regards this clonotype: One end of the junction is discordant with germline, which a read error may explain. CDR3 in DNA: TGCTGTGCTTCCCCAACTTCTCCACCTTCCTACAATGAGCAGTTCTTC. Translation gives CCASPTSPPSYNEQFF. J is TRBJ2-1 and V is TRBV20-1; D gene unclear. The CDR3 extends over 16 amino acids. Per germline, CDR1 DFQATT and CDR2 SNEGSKA (reference sequence).

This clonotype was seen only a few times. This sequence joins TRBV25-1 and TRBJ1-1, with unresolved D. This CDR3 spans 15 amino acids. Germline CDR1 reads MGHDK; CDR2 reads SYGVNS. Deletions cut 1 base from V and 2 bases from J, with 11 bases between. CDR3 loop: CASSELEGLNTEAFF. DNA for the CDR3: TGTGCCAGCAGTGAATTGGAGGGCCTCAACACTGAAGCTTTCTTT.

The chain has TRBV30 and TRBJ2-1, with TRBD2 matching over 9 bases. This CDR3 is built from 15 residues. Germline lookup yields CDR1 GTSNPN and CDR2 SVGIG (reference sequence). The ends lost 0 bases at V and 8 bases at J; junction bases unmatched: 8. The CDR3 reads CAWSVRVAGADEQFF. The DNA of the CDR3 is TGTGCCTGGAGTGTAAGGGTAGCGGGGGCGGATGAGCAGTTCTTC.

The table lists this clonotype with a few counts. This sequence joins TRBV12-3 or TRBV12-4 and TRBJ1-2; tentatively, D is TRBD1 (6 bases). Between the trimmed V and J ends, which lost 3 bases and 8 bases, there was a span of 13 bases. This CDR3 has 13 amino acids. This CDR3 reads CASSFSQGNGYTF. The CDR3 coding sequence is TGTGCCAGCAGTTTTTCCCAGGGGAACGGCTACACCTTC.

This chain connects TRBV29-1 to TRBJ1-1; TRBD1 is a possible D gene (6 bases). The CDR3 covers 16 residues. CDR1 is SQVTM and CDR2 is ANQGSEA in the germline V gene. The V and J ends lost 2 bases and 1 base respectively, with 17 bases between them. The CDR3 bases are TGCAGCGTTGAATTATATCGGGGGCGGGAGAACACTGAAGCTTTCTTT. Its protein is CSVELYRGRENTEAFF.

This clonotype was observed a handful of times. CDR3 bases: TGCAGCGTTGAAGCTTGGGACAGCACAGATACGCAGTATTTT. Translating gives CSVEAWDSTDTQYF. The chain carries TRBV29-1 and TRBJ2-3, with D perhaps TRBD1 or TRBD2 (5 bases each). Germline loops: CDR1 SQVTM, CDR2 ANQGSEA. The V end was cut by 1 base, the J end by 0 bases, with 8 bases between. The CDR3 sequence is 14 residues long.

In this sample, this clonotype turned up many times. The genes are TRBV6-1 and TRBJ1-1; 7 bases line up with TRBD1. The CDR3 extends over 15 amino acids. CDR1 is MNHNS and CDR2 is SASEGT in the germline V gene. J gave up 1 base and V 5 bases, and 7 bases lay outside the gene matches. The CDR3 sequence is CASSPHRGWNTEAFF. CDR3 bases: TGTGCCAGCAGTCCCCACAGGGGCTGGAACACTGAAGCTTTCTTT.

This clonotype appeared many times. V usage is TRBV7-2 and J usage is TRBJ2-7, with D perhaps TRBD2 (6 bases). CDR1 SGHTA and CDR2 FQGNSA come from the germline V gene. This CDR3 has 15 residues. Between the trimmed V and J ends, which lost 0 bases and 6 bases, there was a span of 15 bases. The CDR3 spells CASSLASAGRGEQYF. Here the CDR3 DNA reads TGTGCCAGCAGCTTAGCGTCGGCGGGGCGAGGCGAGCAGTACTTC.